The 12 T cell receptor beta chains below come from one sample, sequenced in a study of human T cells and chemical hapten exposure. Via MiXCR, TCRdb re-called the RACE reads, giving one row per CDR3 protein. This sample has roughly 54,000 distinct CDR3 sequences, with 9.9% found just once. Time point in this sample: patch test 2, 6 weeks after DPC sensitization. Treatment specified: therapeutic diphenylcyclopropenone sensitization with weekly scalp DPC. The sequences come from whole blood, collected in connection with sensitization to the hapten diphenylcyclopropenone (DPC). The receptor source for this set is a woman in her fifties or sixties with alopecia areata. Some clones in this sample may be carry-over from other donors' samples.

This clonotype has only a few counts. The rearrangement joins TRBV20-1 to TRBJ2-7, with 7 nucleotides matching TRBD1. There are 17 residues in the CDR3. Per germline, CDR1 DFQATT and CDR2 SNEGSKA (reference sequence). The V gene end was trimmed by 0 bases and the J gene end by 0 bases; junction bases not matched to a gene: 11. CDR3 loop: CSARDPRPRDSSYEQYF. The CDR3 bases are TGCAGTGCTAGAGATCCTCGGCCAAGGGACAGCTCCTACGAGCAGTACTTC.

This clonotype has a count of ten or more. DNA for the CDR3: TGCGCCAGCAGCACCCGGACCTCCTACAATGAGCAGTTCTTC. Translating gives CASSTRTSYNEQFF. This rearrangement joins TRBV5-1 to TRBJ2-1; D not certain. V was trimmed by 4 bases and J by 0 bases, leaving 8 bases between them. CDR1 and CDR2 (germline): SGHRS, YFSETQ. CDR3 length: 14 residues.

The sample holds many counts of this clonotype. The rearrangement uses TRBV12-3 or TRBV12-4 and TRBJ2-5, with TRBD2 matching 10 bases. The CDR3 consists of 18 residues. The junction had 10 bases not matched to a gene; V was cut back by 3 bases and J by 0 bases. The CDR3 protein is CASSFGAGGPPYQETQYF. The CDR3 DNA reads TGTGCCAGCAGTTTTGGAGCGGGAGGGCCCCCATACCAAGAGACCCAGTACTTC.

The chain links TRBV18 to TRBJ2-5; D is possibly TRBD1 or TRBD2 (5 bases each). The germline V gene has CDR1 KGHSH and CDR2 LQKENI. There are 12 residues in the CDR3. V was trimmed by 9 bases and J by 2 bases, leaving 10 bases between them. CDR3 DNA: TGTGCCAGTCAGGGAGAGCAAGAGACCCAGTACTTC. This translates into CASQGEQETQYF.

This clonotype was seen a handful of times. CDR3 region: CASSLSTGEQYF. CDR3 DNA sequence: TGTGCCAGCAGTTTATCCACCGGCGAGCAGTACTTC. J is TRBJ2-7 and V is TRBV28; D remains ambiguous. Trimming removed 1 base from V and 6 bases from J, with 7 bases in between. This CDR3 comprises 12 residues. CDR1 is MDHEN and CDR2 is SYDVKM in the germline V gene.

This clonotype occurred a few times. The V gene is TRBV12-3 or TRBV12-4, the J gene TRBJ2-2; 9 bases are a match to TRBD1. The CDR3 sequence is 11 residues long. Trimming removed 5 bases from V and 16 bases from J; junction bases left unmatched: 5. Here the CDR3 reads CASSPGQGPFF. CDR3 bases: TGTGCCAGCAGTCCCGGACAGGGGCCGTTTTTT.

This clonotype occurred many times. The rearrangement joins TRBV7-6 to TRBJ2-1; either TRBD1 or TRBD2 may fit D (6 bases each). From germline, CDR1 is SGHVS and CDR2 FNYEAQ. The CDR3 totals 14 residues. V shed 2 bases and J shed 10 bases, with 15 bases lying between them. CDR3: CASSLSRGRGEQFF. The CDR3 DNA is TGTGCCAGCAGCTTATCTCGGGGGCGGGGAGAGCAGTTCTTC.

Within the sample, this clonotype is medium-sized. The V and J genes are TRBV29-1 and TRBJ2-1; 9 bases are a match to TRBD2. The germline V gene encodes CDR1 SQVTM and CDR2 ANQGSEA. V lost 2 bases and J lost 10; bases outside the gene matches: 9. The CDR3 runs to 14 residues. CDR3 bases: TGCAGCGTTGAATTGCGGGAGGGCCTTTGGGAGCAGTTCTTC. Translation: CSVELREGLWEQFF.

This clonotype was recorded a few times. One end of the junction does not line up with germline, which may come from a read error. The J gene is TRBJ1-2, the V gene TRBV6-5, with D unclear. Per the germline V gene, CDR1 is MNHEY and CDR2 is SVGAGI. The CDR3 has 14 amino acids. DNA of the CDR3: TGTGCCAGCAGTTACTCGACGTCGGGCCAAAGAAGGATCTTC. Translation gives CASSYSTSGQRRIF.

The chain carries TRBV7-9 and TRBJ2-7, with D unclear. Germline CDR1 is SEHNR and CDR2 is FQNEAQ (reference sequence). V lost 2 bases and J 2 bases, leaving 10 bases between the germline ends. There are 14 residues in the CDR3. This CDR3 reads CASSLFAGPYEQYF. The CDR3 DNA reads as TGTGCCAGCAGCTTATTCGCAGGCCCCTACGAGCAGTACTTC.

This chain uses TRBV5-1 with TRBJ1-1; D unresolved. Trimming cost V 5 bases and J 2 bases, with 13 bases left between them. Germline CDR1 SGHRS, CDR2 YFSETQ. The CDR3 consists of 14 residues. The CDR3 region has the DNA TGCGCCAGCAGTCGTCTACAGTTCAACACTGAAGCTTTCTTT. This translates into CASSRLQFNTEAFF.

This clonotype was counted a few times. V and J are TRBV10-3 and TRBJ2-7, with TRBD1 matching over 9 bases. The ends lost 6 bases at V and 4 bases at J; junction bases unmatched: 7. CDR1 ENHRY and CDR2 SYGVKD come from the germline V gene. The CDR3 is 14 amino acids. The CDR3 spells CAISPGQGGYEQYF. In nucleotides, the CDR3 is TGTGCCATCAGCCCGGGACAGGGCGGTTACGAGCAGTACTTC.